Following are 32 T cell receptor beta chains from one sample sequenced in a study of molecular identifiers for immune sequencing clone quantification. TCRdb itself ran the PCR reads through MiXCR, one entry per CDR3 protein. The table has about 510,000 distinct CDR3 sequences, around 23% seen once. Sequenced material: naive CD8+ T cells from blood, with Jurkat cell RNA spiked in. Documented subset: FACS-sorted CD8+CD4-CCR7+CD45RA+ naive T cells. All receptors derive from a human donor in good health. Some libraries in this study had Jurkat cell RNA spiked in.

In its sample, this clonotype was seen many times. The gene calls are TRBV5-1 and TRBJ2-1; 7 bases match TRBD1. Germline loops: CDR1 SGHRS, CDR2 YFSETQ. V lost 2 bases and J lost 8; bases outside the gene matches: 4. This CDR3 contains 13 residues. The CDR3 DNA reads as TGCGCCAGCAGCTTAACAGGGGCCCATGAGCAGTTCTTC. This translates into CASSLTGAHEQFF. Full variable domain (outside the CDR3, taken from reference TRBV5-1 and TRBJ2-1): KAGVTQTPRYLIKTRGQQVTLSCSPISGHRSVSWYQQTPGQGLQFLFEYFSETQRNKGNFPGRFSGRQFSNSRSEMNVSTLELGDSALYLCASSLTGAHEQFFGPGTRLTVL.

This clonotype was seen only a few times. The chain combines TRBV5-1 with TRBJ1-4, with a weak D call TRBD1 (5 bases). The germline CDR1 and CDR2 sequences are SGHRS and YFSETQ. The CDR3 runs to 16 residues. V shed 1 base and J shed 0 bases, with 10 bases lying between them. This CDR3 reads CASSLYTGATNEKLFF. The DNA for the CDR3 is TGCGCCAGCAGCTTGTATACAGGAGCAACTAATGAAAAACTGTTTTTT.

A word on this clonotype: A much larger clonotype is one base distant, so this may be a read error. V is TRBV7-9 and J is TRBJ2-7; 8 bases agree with TRBD1. Germline V gene lookup returns CDR1 SEHNR and CDR2 FQNEAQ (reference sequence). The CDR3 contains 14 residues. CDR3 residues: CASSKGTGPGEQHF. The CDR3 DNA follows: TGTGCCAGCAGCAAAGGGACAGGCCCTGGCGAGCAGCACTTC. Full variable domain (outside the CDR3, taken from reference TRBV7-9 and TRBJ2-7): DTGVSQNPRHKITKRGQNVTFRCDPISEHNRLYWYRQTLGQGPEFLTYFQNEAQLEKSRLLSDRFSAERPKGSFSTLEIQRTEQGDSAMYLCASSKGTGPGEQHFGPGTRLTVT.

The sample holds one count of this clonotype. V usage is TRBV20-1 and J usage is TRBJ2-5; D remains unclear. The CDR3 covers 15 residues. Germline CDR1 is DFQATT and CDR2 is SNEGSKA (reference sequence). V shed 0 bases and J shed 4 bases, with 15 bases lying between them. This CDR3 reads CSAREPYILVETQYF. The CDR3 region has the DNA TGCAGTGCTAGAGAGCCTTACATCCTTGTAGAGACCCAGTACTTC.

This chain links TRBV6-5 with TRBJ1-1, with D perhaps matching TRBD1 (6 bases). V lost 2 bases and J lost 3, with 16 bases in between. Germline V gives CDR1 MNHEY, CDR2 SVGAGI. The CDR3 has 16 residues. The CDR3 DNA reads as TGTGCCAGCAGTTACGGGCCGAGGGGGGAGGACACTGAAGCTTTCTTT. Encoded protein: CASSYGPRGEDTEAFF.

This clonotype was detected a few times. This chain uses TRBV4-3 with TRBJ1-4; possible D gene TRBD1, 6 bases. The CDR3 contains 15 residues. V was pared by 3 bases and J by 3 bases, with 11 bases between. Germline values: CDR1 LGHNA, CDR2 YSLEER. CDR3 DNA sequence: TGCGCCAGCAGCCAGACCAGGGGTCCTAATGAAAAACTGTTTTTT. Amino acids: CASSQTRGPNEKLFF.

The V call is TRBV9, the J call TRBJ2-7; D possibly uses TRBD1 or TRBD2 (6 bases each). Germline V CDR1 and CDR2: SGDLS, YYNGEE. The CDR3 has 13 amino acids. With 5 bases removed from V and 6 bases from J, the gap between germline ends came to 15 bases. CDR3 sequence: CASRAPEGGEQYF. CDR3 DNA sequence: TGTGCCAGCAGGGCACCAGAGGGGGGCGAGCAGTACTTC.

This clonotype was seen a few times. The chain has TRBV20-1 and TRBJ2-7, with D perhaps matching TRBD1 or TRBD2 (5 bases each). Germline V lookup: CDR1 DFQATT, CDR2 SNEGSKA (reference sequence). The CDR3 has 17 amino acids. V was shortened by 5 bases and J by 0 bases, with 23 bases between the two germline ends. The DNA for the CDR3 is TGCAGTGCTGCCCCCCGGGACGGGCGCTTCTTCTCCTACGAGCAGTACTTC. It yields the protein CSAAPRDGRFFSYEQYF.

This clonotype was seen ten or more times. The chain joins TRBV4-3 to TRBJ2-7, with D possibly being TRBD1 (6 bases). This CDR3 spans 13 amino acids. Looked up from germline, CDR1 is LGHNA and CDR2 is YSLEER. V lost 3 bases and J lost 4, with 10 bases in between. The CDR3 sequence is CASSHTTGYEQYF. CDR3 nucleotide sequence: TGCGCCAGCAGCCACACTACAGGGTACGAGCAGTACTTC.

This clonotype was seen at least ten times. The V and J genes are TRBV29-1 and TRBJ2-4; D is possibly TRBD1 (7 bases). Trimming cost V 3 bases and J 6 bases, with 12 bases left between them. The CDR3 is 13 amino acids. Germline CDR1 SQVTM, CDR2 ANQGSEA. The CDR3 is CSVDGGQLNIQYF. The CDR3 DNA follows: TGCAGCGTTGACGGGGGACAGCTAAACATTCAGTACTTC.

The chain carries TRBV4-1 and TRBJ1-2; no clear D gene. Germline V gives CDR1 MGHRA, CDR2 YSYEKL. This CDR3 region has 15 residues. V lost 4 bases, J lost 6 bases, and 18 bases lay in between. The CDR3, as DNA: TGCGCCAGCAGCCCTATAGGTCAGCTTGACAATGGCTACACCTTC. Its translation: CASSPIGQLDNGYTF.

This rearrangement joins TRBV29-1 to TRBJ2-2; D is unresolved. The CDR3 extends over 13 amino acids. Trimming pared 5 bases from V and 0 bases from J, leaving 7 bases between. Germline loops: CDR1 SQVTM, CDR2 ANQGSEA. In nucleotides, the CDR3 is TGCAGCGTTTACGTTGCGAACACCGGGGAGCTGTTTTTT. It yields the protein CSVYVANTGELFF.

Comments on this clonotype: A junction end diverges from the germline sequence, so it may reflect a read error. V gene TRBV12-3 or TRBV12-4 combines with J gene TRBJ1-1; D call uncertain. This CDR3 has 13 amino acids. The CDR3 spells CASGLGLNTEAFF. The CDR3 nucleotides are TGTGCCAGCGGTTTGGGGTTAAACACTGAAGCTTTCTTT.

The chain has TRBV6-5 and TRBJ2-3, with 8 bases that match TRBD2. The V segment lost 4 bases and the J segment 1 base; nucleotides outside the gene matches: 7. The germline V gene encodes CDR1 MNHEY and CDR2 SVGAGI. The CDR3 is made up of 16 amino acids. The CDR3 DNA is TGTGCCAGCAGTTTCCTCGGGGGGGGAGGCACAGATACGCAGTATTTT. Its protein is CASSFLGGGGTDTQYF.

The CDR3 DNA follows: TGTGCCAGCAGTTACGAGGCAGCGGGAGGCTCCTACGAGCAGTACTTC. Protein product: CASSYEAAGGSYEQYF. The chain carries TRBV6-5 and TRBJ2-7; 9 bases line up with TRBD2. V was pared by 2 bases and J by 0 bases, with 5 bases of the junction left unmatched. CDR3 size: 16 residues. CDR1 is MNHEY and CDR2 is SVGAGI in the germline V gene.

Notes on this clonotype: A read error may account for a junction end that differs from germline. The V and J genes are TRBV4-1 and TRBJ2-7; D not resolved. Germline CDR1 is MGHRA and CDR2 is YSYEKL. The CDR3 runs to 16 residues. CDR3 DNA: TGCGCCAGCAGCCAAGAAGGTCCGGAGCCCTCCTACGCGCAGTCCTTC. Its translation: CASSQEGPEPSYAQSF.

The sample holds a few counts of this clonotype. J is TRBJ2-3 and V is TRBV5-1, with TRBD2 matching over 7 bases. With 0 bases clipped from V and 4 bases from J, the junction kept 5 bases outside the gene matches. This CDR3 contains 15 residues. The V gene's germline CDR1 is SGHRS and CDR2 YFSETQ. The CDR3 loop reads CASSLESGEPDTQYF. Written as DNA, the CDR3 is TGCGCCAGCAGCTTGGAGAGCGGGGAGCCAGATACGCAGTATTTT.

There are many counts of this clonotype. This chain's CDR3 is CSASFGEQYF. The CDR3 bases are TGCAGTGCTAGCTTTGGAGAGCAGTACTTC. This rearrangement joins TRBV20-1 to TRBJ2-7; D unresolved. The V end lost 3 bases, the J end lost 7 bases, and 7 bases lay between the germline ends. This CDR3 region has 10 residues. Germline V gene data show CDR1 as DFQATT and CDR2 as SNEGSKA (reference sequence).

The chain combines TRBV6-2 or TRBV6-3 with TRBJ1-1; no reliable D call. There are 12 residues in the CDR3. V gave up 6 bases and J gave up 2 bases, with 7 bases separating them. Germline V gives CDR1 MNHEY, CDR2 SVGEGT. The DNA for the CDR3 is TGTGCCAGCAGGGTCAGTAACACTGAAGCTTTCTTT. Its translation is CASRVSNTEAFF.

This clonotype appeared many times. This chain connects TRBV27 to TRBJ2-7, with 12 bases lining up with TRBD2. Germline V gives CDR1 MNHEY, CDR2 SMNVEV (reference sequence). CDR3 length: 15 amino acids. With V trimmed by 4 bases and J by 2 bases, 3 bases remained unmatched. This CDR3 is CASSSGTSGPYEQYF. The CDR3 nucleotides read TGTGCCAGCAGTTCCGGGACTAGCGGGCCCTACGAGCAGTACTTC.

Written as DNA, the CDR3 is TGTGCCAGCAGTGAAGAGTTGCGGGACCTTAACACCGGGGAGCTGTTTTTT. This codes for CASSEELRDLNTGELFF. This chain connects TRBV2 to TRBJ2-2, with a tentative D call TRBD2 (6 bases). Germline values: CDR1 SNHLY, CDR2 FYNNEI. This CDR3 spans 17 amino acids. V was clipped by 1 base and J by 2 bases, with 14 bases between them.

A few counts support this clonotype. CDR3: CASIGAVSRGPIFSGNTIYF. In DNA, the CDR3 is TGTGCCAGTATCGGGGCAGTATCCCGGGGACCCATCTTCTCTGGAAACACCATATATTTT. The chain carries TRBV19 and TRBJ1-3; tentative D call: TRBD1 (5 bases). There are 20 residues in the CDR3. Trimming pared 7 bases from V and 0 bases from J, leaving 28 bases between. CDR1 and CDR2 (germline): LNHDA, SQIVND (reference sequence). The full variable domain, in which reference TRBV19 and TRBJ1-3 provide the parts outside the CDR3, is DGGITQSPKYLFRKEGQNVTLSCEQNLNHDAMYWYRQDPGQGLRLIYYSQIVNDFQKGDIAEGYSVSREKKESFPLTVTSAQKNPTAFYLCASIGAVSRGPIFSGNTIYFGEGSWLTVV.

A note on this clonotype: The conserved closing phenylalanine or tryptophan is absent in this CDR3, likely reflecting a read error. The CDR3 is CAWTRDRWDLISYKQYL. CDR3 coding DNA: TGTGCCTGGACCCGCGACCGCTGGGACTTGATCTCCTACAAGCAGTACCTC. V gene TRBV30 combines with J gene TRBJ2-7; TRBD2 is a possible D gene (6 bases). CDR3 length: 17 amino acids. Germline V gene data show CDR1 as GTSNPN and CDR2 as SVGIG (reference sequence).

This clonotype was found many times. V usage is TRBV7-9 and J usage is TRBJ2-7; D may be TRBD1 (5 bases). This CDR3 is built from 13 residues. Germline CDR1 SEHNR, CDR2 FQNEAQ (reference sequence). V gave up 5 bases and J gave up 2 bases, with 10 bases separating them. CDR3 sequence reads: CASSTGPTYEQYF. The CDR3 DNA reads TGTGCCAGCAGCACAGGTCCGACCTACGAGCAGTACTTC.

About this clonotype: A much larger clonotype is one base distant, so this may be a read error. CDR3 DNA sequence: TGTGCCAGCAGGGAACAGGGGGCGGACACTGAAGCTCTCTTT. Translation: CASREQGADTEALF. This chain connects TRBV2 to TRBJ1-1, with 9 nucleotides matching TRBD1. The germline CDR1 and CDR2 sequences are SNHLY and FYNNEI. This CDR3 region has 14 residues.

The chain links TRBV20-1 to TRBJ2-7, with D tentatively TRBD1 or TRBD2 (5 bases each). There are 15 residues in the CDR3. V was cut by 3 bases and J by 0 bases, with 15 bases left in between. The V gene's germline CDR1 is DFQATT and CDR2 SNEGSKA (reference sequence). CDR3 coding DNA: TGCAGTGCTAGCCGGTGGGACGAGTACTCCTACGAGCAGTACTTC. It codes for CSASRWDEYSYEQYF.

The table lists this clonotype with many counts. The rearrangement uses TRBV25-1 and TRBJ1-2; D is undetermined. V gave up 4 bases and J gave up 2 bases, with 8 bases separating them. Per germline, CDR1 MGHDK and CDR2 SYGVNS. The length of the CDR3 is 13 residues. CDR3: CASSVVSNYGYTF. In DNA, the CDR3 is TGTGCCAGCAGTGTGGTATCGAACTATGGCTACACCTTC.

This sequence joins TRBV5-4 and TRBJ2-1, with D possibly called TRBD1 or TRBD2 (5 bases each). The CDR3 extends over 16 amino acids. V lost 4 bases and J 3 bases, leaving 17 bases between the germline ends. From germline, CDR1 is SGHNT and CDR2 YYREEE (reference sequence). CDR3 nucleotides: TGTGCCAGCAGCAGCGCGACAGAGGGCATCTACAATGAGCAGTTCTTC. Protein: CASSSATEGIYNEQFF.

This clonotype was detected many times. The chain recombines TRBV4-2 with TRBJ2-2; D possibly corresponds to TRBD1 (6 bases). V lost 1 base and J 2 bases, leaving 17 bases between the germline ends. The CDR3 totals 18 residues. The germline CDR1 and CDR2 sequences are LGHNA and YNFKEQ. CDR3 DNA sequence: TGTGCCAGCAGCCAAGTTGGGTCCGGACAGCGAAACACCGGGGAGCTGTTTTTT. This encodes CASSQVGSGQRNTGELFF.

Notes on this clonotype: It may be a read error: a sequence one base away is much more abundant. The genes are TRBV24-1 and TRBJ2-1; no definite D call. Germline V gene sequence: CDR1 KGHDR, CDR2 SFDVKD. The CDR3 contains 12 residues. CDR3 DNA sequence: TGTGCCACCAGTGATCCCAGGAATGAGCAGATCTTC. Residues: CATSDPRNEQIF.

The V gene is TRBV19, the J gene TRBJ2-2; 9 bases are a match to TRBD2. The V gene end was trimmed by 3 bases and the J gene end by 4 bases; junction bases not matched to a gene: 12. Germline V CDR1 and CDR2: LNHDA, SQIVND (reference sequence). The CDR3 runs 18 residues. The DNA of the CDR3 is TGTGCCAGTAGTATTCTCGCTAGCGGGGCCGCCCGCACCGGGGAGCTGTTTTTT. It is translated as CASSILASGAARTGELFF.

This clonotype was seen ten or more times. This chain links TRBV7-2 with TRBJ2-7; TRBD1 matches at 7 bases. CDR1 and CDR2 from the germline V gene are SGHTA and FQGNSA. The CDR3 length is 13 residues. V lost 5 bases, J lost 6 bases, and 7 bases stayed unmatched. CDR3 sequence reads: CASSPGTVLEQYF. CDR3 DNA sequence: TGTGCCAGCAGCCCCGGGACAGTCCTCGAGCAGTACTTC.